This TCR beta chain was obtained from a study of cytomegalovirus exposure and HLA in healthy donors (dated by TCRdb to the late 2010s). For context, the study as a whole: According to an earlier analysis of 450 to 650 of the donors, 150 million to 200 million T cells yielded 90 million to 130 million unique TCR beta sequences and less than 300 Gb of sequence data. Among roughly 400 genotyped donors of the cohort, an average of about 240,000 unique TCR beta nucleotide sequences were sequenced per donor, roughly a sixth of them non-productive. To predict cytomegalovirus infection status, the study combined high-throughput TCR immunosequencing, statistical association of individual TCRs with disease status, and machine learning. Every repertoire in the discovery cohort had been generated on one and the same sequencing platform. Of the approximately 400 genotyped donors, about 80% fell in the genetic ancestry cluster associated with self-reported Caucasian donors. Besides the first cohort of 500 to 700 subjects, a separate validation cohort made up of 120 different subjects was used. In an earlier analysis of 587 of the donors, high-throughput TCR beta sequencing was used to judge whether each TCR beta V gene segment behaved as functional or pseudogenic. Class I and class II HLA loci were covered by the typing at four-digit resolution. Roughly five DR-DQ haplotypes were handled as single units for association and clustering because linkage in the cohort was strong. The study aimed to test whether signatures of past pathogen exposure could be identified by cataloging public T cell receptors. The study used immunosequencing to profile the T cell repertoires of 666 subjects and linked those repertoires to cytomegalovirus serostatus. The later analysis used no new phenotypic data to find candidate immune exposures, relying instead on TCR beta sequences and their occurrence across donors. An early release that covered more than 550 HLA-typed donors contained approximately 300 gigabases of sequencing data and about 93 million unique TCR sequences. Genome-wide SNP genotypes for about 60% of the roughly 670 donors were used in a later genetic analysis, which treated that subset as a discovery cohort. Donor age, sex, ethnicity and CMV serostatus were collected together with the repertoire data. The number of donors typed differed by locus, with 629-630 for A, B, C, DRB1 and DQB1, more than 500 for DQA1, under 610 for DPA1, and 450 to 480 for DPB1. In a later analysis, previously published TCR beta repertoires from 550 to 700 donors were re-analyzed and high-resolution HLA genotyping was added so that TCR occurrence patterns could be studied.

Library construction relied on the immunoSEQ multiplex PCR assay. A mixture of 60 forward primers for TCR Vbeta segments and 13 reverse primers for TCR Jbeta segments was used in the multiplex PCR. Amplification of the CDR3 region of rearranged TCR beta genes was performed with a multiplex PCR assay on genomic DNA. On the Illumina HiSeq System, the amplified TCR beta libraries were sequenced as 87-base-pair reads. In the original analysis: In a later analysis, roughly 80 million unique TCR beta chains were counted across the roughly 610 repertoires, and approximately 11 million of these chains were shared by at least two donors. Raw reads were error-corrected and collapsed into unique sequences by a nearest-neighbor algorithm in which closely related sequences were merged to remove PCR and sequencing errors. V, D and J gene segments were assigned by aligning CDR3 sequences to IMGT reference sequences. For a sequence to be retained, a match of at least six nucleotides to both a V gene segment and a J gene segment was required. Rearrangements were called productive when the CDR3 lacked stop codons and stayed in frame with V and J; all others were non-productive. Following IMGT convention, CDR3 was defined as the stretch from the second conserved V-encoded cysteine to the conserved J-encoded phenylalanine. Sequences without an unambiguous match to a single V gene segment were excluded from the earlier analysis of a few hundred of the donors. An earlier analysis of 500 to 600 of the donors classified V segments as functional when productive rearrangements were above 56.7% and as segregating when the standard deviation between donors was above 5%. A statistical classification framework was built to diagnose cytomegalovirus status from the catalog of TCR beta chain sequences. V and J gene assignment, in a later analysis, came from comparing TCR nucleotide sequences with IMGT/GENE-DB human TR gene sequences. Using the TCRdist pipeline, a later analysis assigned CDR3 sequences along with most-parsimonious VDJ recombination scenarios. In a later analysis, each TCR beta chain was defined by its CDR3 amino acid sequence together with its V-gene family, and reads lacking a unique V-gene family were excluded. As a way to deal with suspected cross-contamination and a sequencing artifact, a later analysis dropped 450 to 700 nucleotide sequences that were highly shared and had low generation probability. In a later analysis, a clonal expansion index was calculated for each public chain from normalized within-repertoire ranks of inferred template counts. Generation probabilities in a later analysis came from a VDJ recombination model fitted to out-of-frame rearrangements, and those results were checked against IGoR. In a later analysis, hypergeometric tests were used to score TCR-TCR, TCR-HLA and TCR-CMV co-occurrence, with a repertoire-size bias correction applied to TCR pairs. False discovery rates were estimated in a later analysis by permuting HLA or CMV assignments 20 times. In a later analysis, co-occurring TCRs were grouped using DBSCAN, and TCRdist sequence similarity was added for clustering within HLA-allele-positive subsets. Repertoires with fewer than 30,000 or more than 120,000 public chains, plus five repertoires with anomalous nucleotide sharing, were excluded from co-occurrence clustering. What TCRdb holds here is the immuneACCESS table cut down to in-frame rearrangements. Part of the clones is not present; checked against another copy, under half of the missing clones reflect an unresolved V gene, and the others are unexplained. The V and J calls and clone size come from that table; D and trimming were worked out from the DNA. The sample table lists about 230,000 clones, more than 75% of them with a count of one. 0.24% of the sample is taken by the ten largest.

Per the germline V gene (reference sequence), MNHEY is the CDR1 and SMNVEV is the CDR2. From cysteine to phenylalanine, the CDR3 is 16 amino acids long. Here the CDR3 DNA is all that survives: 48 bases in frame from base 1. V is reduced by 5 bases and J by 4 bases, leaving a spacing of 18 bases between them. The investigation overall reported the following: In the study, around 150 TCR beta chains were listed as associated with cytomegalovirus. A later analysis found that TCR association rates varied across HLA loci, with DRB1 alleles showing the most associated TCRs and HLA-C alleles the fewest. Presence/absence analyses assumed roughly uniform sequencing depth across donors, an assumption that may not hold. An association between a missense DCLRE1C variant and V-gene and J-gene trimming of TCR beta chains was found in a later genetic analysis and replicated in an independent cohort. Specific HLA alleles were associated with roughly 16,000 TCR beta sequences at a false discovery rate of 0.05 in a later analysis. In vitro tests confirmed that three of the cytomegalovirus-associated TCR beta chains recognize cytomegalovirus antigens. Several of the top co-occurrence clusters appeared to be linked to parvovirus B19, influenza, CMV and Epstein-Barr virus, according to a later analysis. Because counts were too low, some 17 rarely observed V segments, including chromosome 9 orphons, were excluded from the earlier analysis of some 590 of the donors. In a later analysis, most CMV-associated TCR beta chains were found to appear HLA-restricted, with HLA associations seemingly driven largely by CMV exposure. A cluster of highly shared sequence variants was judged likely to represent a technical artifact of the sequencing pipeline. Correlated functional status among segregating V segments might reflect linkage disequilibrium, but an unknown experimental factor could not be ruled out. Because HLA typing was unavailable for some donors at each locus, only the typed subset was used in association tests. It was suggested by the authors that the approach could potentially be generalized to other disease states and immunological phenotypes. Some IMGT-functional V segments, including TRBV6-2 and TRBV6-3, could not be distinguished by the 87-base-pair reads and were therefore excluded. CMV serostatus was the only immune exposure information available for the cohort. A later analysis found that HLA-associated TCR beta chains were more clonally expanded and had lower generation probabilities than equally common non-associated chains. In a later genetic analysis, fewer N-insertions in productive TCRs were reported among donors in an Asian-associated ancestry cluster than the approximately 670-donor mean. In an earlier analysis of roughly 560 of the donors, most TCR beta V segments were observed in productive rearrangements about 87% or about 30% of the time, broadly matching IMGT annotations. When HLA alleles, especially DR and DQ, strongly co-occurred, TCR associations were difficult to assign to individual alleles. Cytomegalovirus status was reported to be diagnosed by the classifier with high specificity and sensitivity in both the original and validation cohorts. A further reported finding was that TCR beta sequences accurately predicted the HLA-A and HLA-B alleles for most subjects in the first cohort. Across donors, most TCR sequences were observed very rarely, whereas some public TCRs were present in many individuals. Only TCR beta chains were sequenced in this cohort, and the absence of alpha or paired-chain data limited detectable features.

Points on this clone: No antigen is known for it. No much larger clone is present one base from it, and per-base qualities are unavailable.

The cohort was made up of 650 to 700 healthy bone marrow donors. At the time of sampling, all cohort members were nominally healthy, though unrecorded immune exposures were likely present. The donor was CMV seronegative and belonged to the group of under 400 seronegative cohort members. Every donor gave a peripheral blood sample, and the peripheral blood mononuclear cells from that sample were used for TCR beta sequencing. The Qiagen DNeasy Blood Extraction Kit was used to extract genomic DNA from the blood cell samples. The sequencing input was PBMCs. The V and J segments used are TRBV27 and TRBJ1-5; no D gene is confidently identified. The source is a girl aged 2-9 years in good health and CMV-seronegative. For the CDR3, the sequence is CASSRKGSRGNQPQHF. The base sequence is TGTGCCAGCAGTCGAAAGGGAAGCCGAGGGAATCAGCCCCAGCATTTT.